A single sample gave rise to the 21 T cell receptor beta chains below, sequenced in a study of Ad26.COV2.S vaccination and SARS-CoV-2 variants. Data came from immunoSEQ multiplex PCR; TCRdb stores just in-frame clones and leaves some out. The table shows about 350,000 clones, with around 92% occurring only once. The sample in question was peripheral blood, obtained after recovery from COVID-19. The receptors derive from a human donor who had recovered from COVID-19.

The chain employs TRBV7-3 and TRBJ2-1, with 7 bases matching TRBD1. The germline V gene has CDR1 SGHTA and CDR2 FQGTGA. The CDR3 spans 15 residues. After removal of 4 bases from V and 0 bases from J, the junction contained 3 bases not matched to a gene. CDR3 amino acids: CASSSTGPSYNEQFF. CDR3 bases: TGTGCCAGCAGCTCGACAGGGCCCTCCTACAATGAGCAGTTCTTC. Drawing the rest from reference TRBV7-3 and TRBJ2-1, the complete variable domain is GAGVSQTPSNKVTEKGKYVELRCDPISGHTALYWYRQSLGQGPEFLIYFQGTGAADDSGLPNDRFFAVRPEGSVSTLKIQRTERGDSAVYLCASSSTGPSYNEQFFGPGTRLTVL.

The chain recombines TRBV6-5 with TRBJ1-1, with a possible D match to TRBD1 (6 bases). Trimming cost V 6 bases and J 5 bases, with 13 bases left between them. This CDR3 region has 13 residues. Germline CDR1 is MNHEY and CDR2 is SVGAGI. The CDR3 DNA reads TGTGCCAGCAGGGCTACGACAGGTACTGAAGCTTTCTTT. It yields the protein CASRATTGTEAFF.

This chain uses TRBV7-2 with TRBJ1-2; TRBD1 might be the D (5 bases). V lost 6 bases and J 7 bases, leaving 18 bases between the germline ends. This CDR3 comprises 14 residues. CDR1 is SGHTA, CDR2 FQGNSA, per germline. CDR3 DNA sequence: TGTGCCAGCAGAAACGGGGCCGGGTTGCGTGGCTACACCTTC. As protein: CASRNGAGLRGYTF.

This clone came up once. This sequence joins TRBV9 and TRBJ2-5, with TRBD1 matching over 7 bases. V lost 3 bases, J lost 6 bases, and 8 bases stayed unmatched. Germline CDR1 SGDLS, CDR2 YYNGEE. The CDR3 length is 14 residues. Written as DNA, the CDR3 is TGTGCCAGCAGCGGAGGACAGGCCAGGAAGACCCAGTACTTC. It is translated as CASSGGQARKTQYF. The complete variable domain, with remaining parts taken from reference TRBV9 and TRBJ2-5, reads DSGVTQTPKHLITATGQRVTLRCSPRSGDLSVYWYQQSLDQGLQFLIQYYNGEERAKGNILERFSAQQFPDLHSELNLSSLELGDSALYFCASSGGQARKTQYFGPGTRLLVL.

This sequence joins TRBV9 and TRBJ2-7, with 7 bases fitting TRBD1. Germline lookup yields CDR1 SGDLS and CDR2 YYNGEE. V shed 4 bases and J 2 bases; nucleotides not matched to a gene: 6. The CDR3 spans 14 residues. CDR3 DNA: TGTGCCAGCAGCCCCCGGGACAGTACCTACGAGCAGTACTTC. Amino acids: CASSPRDSTYEQYF.

The chain couples TRBV18 to TRBJ1-5; D is unclear. Germline V gives CDR1 KGHSH, CDR2 LQKENI. V gave up 5 bases and J gave up 1 base, with 12 bases separating them. This CDR3 has 15 residues. The CDR3 region has the DNA TGTGCCAGCTCAACTTATGGGGTAAGCAATCAGCCCCAGCATTTT. It specifies CASSTYGVSNQPQHF.

The rearrangement joins TRBV7-8 to TRBJ1-2, with TRBD1 matching 8 bases. With 4 bases clipped from V and 4 bases from J, the junction kept 11 bases outside the gene matches. CDR1 is SGHVS and CDR2 is FQNEAQ in the germline V gene. This CDR3 is 16 amino acids long. The DNA for the CDR3 is TGTGCCAGCAGCTCAACCCCCGGGACAGGAATCTATGGCTACACCTTC. This sequence encodes CASSSTPGTGIYGYTF.

This rearrangement joins TRBV11-2 to TRBJ2-7, with D possibly being TRBD1 (6 bases). CDR3 length: 14 residues. The germline V gene has CDR1 SGHAT and CDR2 FQNNGV. V lost 1 base and J lost 3, with 10 bases in between. CDR3 loop: CASSLGIGGYEQYF. The CDR3 region has the DNA TGTGCCAGCAGCTTAGGTATAGGGGGCTACGAGCAGTACTTC.

This chain links TRBV6-6 with TRBJ1-1; TRBD1 might be the D (5 bases). V lost 8 bases, J lost 3 bases, and 16 bases lay in between. Germline lookup yields CDR1 MNHNY and CDR2 SVGAGI (reference sequence). The CDR3 covers 14 residues. Here the CDR3 DNA reads TGTGCCAGCGTAAAGAGGGGTTTGGACACTGAAGCTTTCTTT. Its translation: CASVKRGLDTEAFF.

V usage is TRBV2 and J usage is TRBJ1-1; the D is unclear. The CDR3 has 11 amino acids. Germline V CDR1 and CDR2: SNHLY, FYNNEI. Trimming removed 4 bases from V and 5 bases from J, with 5 bases in between. The CDR3 spells CASSGWTEAFF. CDR3 nucleotides: TGTGCCAGCAGTGGCTGGACTGAAGCTTTCTTT. Full variable domain (remainder filled in from reference TRBV2 and TRBJ1-1): EPEVTQTPSHQVTQMGQEVILRCVPISNHLYFYWYRQILGQKVEFLVSFYNNEISEKSEIFDDQFSVERPDGSNFTLKIRSTKLEDSAMYFCASSGWTEAFFGQGTRLTVV.

This chain joins TRBV2 and TRBJ1-2; perhaps TRBD1 as D (5 bases). The CDR3 length is 14 residues. Germline V CDR1 and CDR2: SNHLY, FYNNEI. V dropped 7 bases and J dropped 4 bases, with 16 bases sitting between them. This CDR3 is CASIPEGTGYGYTF. The DNA of the CDR3 is TGTGCCAGCATACCCGAGGGGACGGGCTATGGCTACACCTTC.

The chain combines TRBV6-5 with TRBJ2-6; D may be TRBD2 (5 bases). Trimming removed 2 bases at V and 2 bases at J, with 7 bases between. Germline V CDR1 and CDR2: MNHEY, SVGAGI. The CDR3 loop spans 15 amino acids. The CDR3 DNA sequence: TGTGCCAGCAGTTACCTCGGGGCTGGGGCCAACGTCCTGACTTTC. This translates into CASSYLGAGANVLTF.

The chain is built from TRBV5-5 and TRBJ2-3; the D is unclear. Germline CDR1 and CDR2: SGHKS and YYEKEE (reference sequence). The CDR3 runs 15 residues. The V end was cut by 1 base, the J end by 6 bases, with 15 bases between. CDR3 region: CASSLSGFPPDTQYF. CDR3 DNA sequence: TGTGCCAGCAGCTTGTCAGGCTTCCCGCCCGATACGCAGTATTTT.

The chain has TRBV6-5 and TRBJ1-1; D is unclear. V gave up 2 bases and J gave up 6 bases, with 13 bases separating them. CDR1 is MNHEY and CDR2 is SVGAGI in the germline V gene. This CDR3 region has 14 residues. Written as DNA, the CDR3 is TGTGCCAGCAGTTACGGTCGGGGAGAGGCTGAAGCTTTCTTT. Its protein is CASSYGRGEAEAFF.

The chain uses TRBV29-1 and TRBJ2-1; 9 bases line up with TRBD2. V lost 3 bases to trimming and J lost 7 bases; unmatched junction nucleotides: 10. CDR1 SQVTM and CDR2 ANQGSEA come from the germline V gene. The CDR3 is 15 residues long. CDR3 nucleotide sequence: TGCAGCGTTGACGGCGGGGGGGCCGTTTATAATGAGCAGTTCTTC. Its protein is CSVDGGGAVYNEQFF.

V is TRBV19 and J is TRBJ1-3; D ambiguous. This CDR3 is 13 amino acids long. From germline, CDR1 is LNHDA and CDR2 SQIVND (reference sequence). V was cut by 5 bases and J by 4 bases, with 9 bases left in between. Here the CDR3 reads CASSVHEGNTIYF. In DNA form, the CDR3 reads TGTGCCAGTAGTGTCCACGAGGGAAACACCATATATTTT.

The V call is TRBV3-1 (or the pseudogene TRBV3-2), the J call TRBJ2-1, with TRBD2 matching 8 bases. The V and J ends lost 4 bases and 8 bases, in that order; junction bases with no gene match: 13. The CDR3 consists of 16 residues. In germline, CDR1 is LGHDT, CDR2 YNNKEL (reference sequence). CDR3 coding DNA: TGTGCCAGCAGCCGAAAACACGGGGGGGCAAGAGATGAGCAGTTCTTC. Amino acids: CASSRKHGGARDEQFF.

The CDR3 DNA is TGTGCCAGTAGTATGGGGGTGACGGGACGAGAGACCCAGTACTTC. It encodes CASSMGVTGRETQYF. V usage is TRBV19 and J usage is TRBJ2-5; D possibly uses TRBD1 or TRBD2 (5 bases each). The CDR3 runs to 15 residues. Germline assignment: CDR1 LNHDA and CDR2 SQIVND (reference sequence). Trimming took 3 bases from V and 4 from J, leaving 15 bases between them.

The rearrangement joins TRBV25-1 to TRBJ2-4, with 10 bases lining up with TRBD1. The J segment lost 6 bases and the V segment lost 2 bases, leaving 7 bases of the junction unmatched. Looked up from germline, CDR1 is MGHDK and CDR2 is SYGVNS. There are 16 residues in the CDR3. The CDR3 DNA is TGTGCCAGCAGTGAACTAGGGACAGGGGTTGGAAACATTCAGTACTTC. Its protein product is CASSELGTGVGNIQYF. The full variable domain, rest sourced from reference TRBV25-1 and TRBJ2-4, is EADIYQTPRYLVIGTGKKITLECSQTMGHDKMYWYQQDPGMELHLIHYSYGVNSTEKGDLSSESTVSRIRTEHFPLTLESARPSHTSQYLCASSELGTGVGNIQYFGAGTRLSVL.

The gene calls are TRBV27 and TRBJ1-1; unclear D gene. V lost 3 bases, J lost 7 bases, and 15 bases lay in between. The length of the CDR3 is 14 residues. CDR1 is MNHEY and CDR2 is SMNVEV in the germline V gene (reference sequence). The chain's CDR3 is CASSFYPGKLEAFF. DNA of the CDR3: TGTGCCAGCAGTTTTTATCCGGGAAAACTTGAAGCTTTCTTT.

The chain combines TRBV10-1 with TRBJ2-7; no clear D gene. This CDR3 has 13 residues. CDR1 and CDR2 (germline): WNHNN, SYGVQD (reference sequence). Trimming shortened V by 1 base and J by 3 bases, and 7 bases separated the two germline ends. CDR3 bases: TGCGCCAGCAGTGAGTGGGCTGGCTACGAGCAGTACTTC. Its protein is CASSEWAGYEQYF.